This record concerns one TCR beta chain sequence. It lacks a known antigen. Within one base of it there is no much larger clone, and no base qualities were kept. Each collaborating institution followed its own protocols to collect whole blood in K2EDTA tubes. For TCRbeta analysis, collaborator samples were shipped as frozen whole blood, as isolated PBMCs, or as DNA extracted from either sample type. These data belong to a study of blood T cell repertoires in COVID-19 (dated by TCRdb to the early 2020s). With respect to the entire study: The collaborator samples originated in the United States, Italy and Spain and spanned the acute and convalescent phases of COVID-19. The prospective study material was composed of cDNA or gDNA derived from T cells, B-cell-depleted T cells, or PBMCs. The dataset comprised deeply sampled blood TCRbeta repertoires from subjects exposed to, actively infected with, or recovered from COVID-19. The repertoires were made available in a free public database intended to serve as a resource for research on the immune response to SARS-CoV-2. The samples were drawn from the first 160 participants of the ongoing ImmuneRACE study and from over a thousand subjects provided by 6 global collaborators. Nearly every sample came with metadata listing a de-identified subject ID, COVID-19 status, age in years and sex. Where available, HLA class I and class II types were taken from metadata supplied by the sample provider and were not determined by assay-based typing.

Trimming takes 4 bases off V and 3 bases off J; junction bases not matched to a gene: 4. CDR1 and CDR2 are read off the germline V gene as SGDLS and YYNGEE. CDR3 length: 17 amino acids, cysteine to phenylalanine. Only the CDR3 part of the read is kept: 51 bases, read in frame from the first base. TCRbeta CDR3 regions were amplified from genomic DNA using the immunoSEQ Assay, a bias-controlled multiplex PCR. The authors processed their data as follows. Within the assay, amplification of reference gene primers was used to estimate how many nucleated cells each sample contained. To quantify the absolute abundance of each unique TCRbeta CDR3 rearrangement, sequence reads were collapsed and filtered. For each sample, productive Simpson clonality was calculated by taking the square root of Simpson's diversity index across productive rearrangements. TCRdb limited this immuneACCESS table to in-frame rearrangements with V and J called. A share of clones is missing; checked studies link under half to unresolved V genes, and the rest is unexplained. That table gives V, J and clone size, and the DNA gave D and trimming. The sample records around 83,000 clones, about 89% of which are singletons. 11% to 15% of the sample rests with the top ten.

Study-wide conclusions, independent of this receptor: The amount of clinical and demographic metadata varied by source and participant and was provided uncurated.

The TCR was taken from a man in his sixties or seventies with active or convalescent COVID-19. Sample: peripheral blood. The chain couples TRBV9 to TRBJ2-2; 15 bases in the junction line up with TRBD2. CDR3 protein: CASSTGLAGGHTGELFF. The DNA reads TGTGCCAGCAGCACGGGACTAGCGGGAGGCCACACCGGGGAGCTGTTTTTT.